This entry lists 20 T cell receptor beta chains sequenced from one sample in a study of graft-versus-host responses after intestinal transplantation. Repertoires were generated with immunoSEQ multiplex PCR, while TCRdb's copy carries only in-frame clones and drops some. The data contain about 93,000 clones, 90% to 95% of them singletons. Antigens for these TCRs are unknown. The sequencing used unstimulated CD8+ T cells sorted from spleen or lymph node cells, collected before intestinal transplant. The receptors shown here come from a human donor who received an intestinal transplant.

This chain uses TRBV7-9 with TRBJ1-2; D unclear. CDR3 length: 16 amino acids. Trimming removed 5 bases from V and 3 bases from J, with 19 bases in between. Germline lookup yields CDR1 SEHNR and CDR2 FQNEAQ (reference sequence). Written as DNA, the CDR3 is TGTGCCAGCAGCCCTCCCGTCGGGGAATTCTACTATGGCTACACCTTC. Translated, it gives CASSPPVGEFYYGYTF. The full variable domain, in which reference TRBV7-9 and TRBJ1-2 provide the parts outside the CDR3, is DTGVSQNPRHKITKRGQNVTFRCDPISEHNRLYWYRQTLGQGPEFLTYFQNEAQLEKSRLLSDRFSAERPKGSFSTLEIQRTEQGDSAMYLCASSPPVGEFYYGYTFGSGTRLTVV.

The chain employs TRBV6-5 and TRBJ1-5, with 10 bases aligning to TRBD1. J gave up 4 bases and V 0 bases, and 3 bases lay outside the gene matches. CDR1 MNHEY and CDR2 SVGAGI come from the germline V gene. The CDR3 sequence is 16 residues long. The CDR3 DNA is TGTGCCAGCAGTTACTCGGGGGACAGGGGTAATCAGCCCCAGCATTTT. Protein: CASSYSGDRGNQPQHF.

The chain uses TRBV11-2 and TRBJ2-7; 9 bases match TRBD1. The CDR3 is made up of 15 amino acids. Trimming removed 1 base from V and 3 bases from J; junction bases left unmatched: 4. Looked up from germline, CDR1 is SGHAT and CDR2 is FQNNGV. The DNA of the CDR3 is TGTGCCAGCAGCTTAGGGACAGGGGCGGGCTACGAGCAGTACTTC. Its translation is CASSLGTGAGYEQYF.

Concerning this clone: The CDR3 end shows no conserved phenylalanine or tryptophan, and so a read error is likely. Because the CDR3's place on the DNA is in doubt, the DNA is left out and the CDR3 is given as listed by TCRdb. The CDR3 region is CASHSTPR. The chain employs TRBV21-1 and TRBJ1-1; TRBD1 is the table's D call and was not checked against the DNA. TRBV21-1 constitutes a pseudogene. The CDR3 length equals 8 residues, ends included.

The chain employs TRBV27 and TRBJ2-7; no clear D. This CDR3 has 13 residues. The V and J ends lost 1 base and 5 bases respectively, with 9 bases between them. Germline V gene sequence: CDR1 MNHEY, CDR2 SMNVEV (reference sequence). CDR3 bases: TGTGCCAGCAGTTTATTTCAATCCCACGAGCAGTACTTC. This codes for CASSLFQSHEQYF.

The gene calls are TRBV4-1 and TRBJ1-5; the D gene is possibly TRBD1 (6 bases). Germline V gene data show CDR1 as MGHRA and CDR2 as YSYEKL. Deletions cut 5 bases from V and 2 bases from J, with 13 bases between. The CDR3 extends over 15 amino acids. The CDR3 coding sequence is TGCGCCAGCAGCGTGTGGTCAGGGGGCAATCAGCCCCAGCATTTT. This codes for CASSVWSGGNQPQHF.

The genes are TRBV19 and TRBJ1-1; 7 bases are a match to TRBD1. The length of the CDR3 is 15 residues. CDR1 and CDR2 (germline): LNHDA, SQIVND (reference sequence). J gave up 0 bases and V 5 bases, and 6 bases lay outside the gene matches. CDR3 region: CASSGGGPLNTEAFF. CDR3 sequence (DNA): TGTGCCAGTAGTGGAGGGGGCCCTTTGAACACTGAAGCTTTCTTT.

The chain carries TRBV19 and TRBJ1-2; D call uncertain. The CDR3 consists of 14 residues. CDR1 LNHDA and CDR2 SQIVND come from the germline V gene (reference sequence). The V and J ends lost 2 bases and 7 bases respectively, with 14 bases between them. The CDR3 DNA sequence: TGTGCCAGTAGTATATGGGAGGGCTACCCTGGCTACACCTTC. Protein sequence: CASSIWEGYPGYTF.

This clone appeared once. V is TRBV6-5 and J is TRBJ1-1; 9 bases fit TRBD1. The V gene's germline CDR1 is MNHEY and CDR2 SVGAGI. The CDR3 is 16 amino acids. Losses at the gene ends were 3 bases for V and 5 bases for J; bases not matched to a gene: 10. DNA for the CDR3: TGTGCCAGCAGTTATGGCCTTCGGACAGGGGAAACTGAAGCTTTCTTT. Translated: CASSYGLRTGETEAFF.

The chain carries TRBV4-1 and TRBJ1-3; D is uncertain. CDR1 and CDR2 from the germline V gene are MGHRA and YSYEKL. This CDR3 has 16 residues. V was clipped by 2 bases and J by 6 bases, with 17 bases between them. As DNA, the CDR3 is TGCGCCAGCAGCCAATATCCGGGATTAGCGGAAAACACCATATATTTT. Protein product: CASSQYPGLAENTIYF.

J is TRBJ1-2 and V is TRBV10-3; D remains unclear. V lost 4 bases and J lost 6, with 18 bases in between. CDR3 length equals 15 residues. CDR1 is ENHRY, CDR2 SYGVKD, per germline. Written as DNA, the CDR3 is TGTGCCATCAGTGTCGGTGTGGAGGAGGCGGATGGCTACACCTTC. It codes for CAISVGVEEADGYTF.

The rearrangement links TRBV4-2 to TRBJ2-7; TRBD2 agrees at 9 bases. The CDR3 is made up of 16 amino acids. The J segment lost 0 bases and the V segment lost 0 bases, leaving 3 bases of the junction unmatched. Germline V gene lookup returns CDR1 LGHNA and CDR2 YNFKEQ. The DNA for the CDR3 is TGTGCCAGCAGCCAAGAAGTAGCGGGGGTCTCCTACGAGCAGTACTTC. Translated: CASSQEVAGVSYEQYF.

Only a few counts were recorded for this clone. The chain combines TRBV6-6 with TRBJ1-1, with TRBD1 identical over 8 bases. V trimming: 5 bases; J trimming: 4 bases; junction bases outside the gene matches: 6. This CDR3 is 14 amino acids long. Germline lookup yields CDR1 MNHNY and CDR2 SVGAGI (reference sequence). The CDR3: CASSTGQVGTEAFF. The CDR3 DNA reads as TGTGCCAGCAGTACGGGACAGGTGGGCACTGAAGCTTTCTTT.

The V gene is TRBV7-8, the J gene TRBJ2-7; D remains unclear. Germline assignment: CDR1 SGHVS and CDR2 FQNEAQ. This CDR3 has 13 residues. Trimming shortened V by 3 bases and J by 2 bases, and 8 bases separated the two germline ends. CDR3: CASSFGGTYEQYF. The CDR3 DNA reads TGTGCCAGCAGCTTCGGCGGTACCTACGAGCAGTACTTC.

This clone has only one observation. The CDR3: CASSTVGGKTYEQYF. CDR3 nucleotide sequence: TGTGCCAGCAGCACCGTCGGGGGAAAAACCTACGAGCAGTACTTC. The chain employs TRBV7-9 and TRBJ2-7; a possible D gene is TRBD2 (6 bases). Germline assignment: CDR1 SEHNR and CDR2 FQNEAQ (reference sequence). V shed 5 bases and J shed 2 bases, with 16 bases lying between them. This CDR3 has 15 amino acids.

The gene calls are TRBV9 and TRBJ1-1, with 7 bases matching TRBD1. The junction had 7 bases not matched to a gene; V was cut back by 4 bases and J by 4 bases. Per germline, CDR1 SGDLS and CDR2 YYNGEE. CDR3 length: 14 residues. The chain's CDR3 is CASSLRTGGTEAFF. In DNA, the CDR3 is TGTGCCAGCAGCCTTAGGACAGGAGGCACTGAAGCTTTCTTT.

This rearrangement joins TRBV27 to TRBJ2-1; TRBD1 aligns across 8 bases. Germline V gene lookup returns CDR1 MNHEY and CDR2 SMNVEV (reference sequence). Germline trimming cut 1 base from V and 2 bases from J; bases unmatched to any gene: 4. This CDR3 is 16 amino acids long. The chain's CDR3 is CASSLWTGRAYNEQFF. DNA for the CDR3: TGTGCCAGCAGTTTATGGACAGGGAGAGCCTACAATGAGCAGTTCTTC.

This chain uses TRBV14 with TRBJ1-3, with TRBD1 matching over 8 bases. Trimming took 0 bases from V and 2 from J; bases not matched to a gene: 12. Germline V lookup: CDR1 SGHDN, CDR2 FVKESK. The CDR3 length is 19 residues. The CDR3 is CASSQERDRRYSTGNTIYF. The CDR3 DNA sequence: TGTGCCAGCAGCCAAGAGAGGGACAGGCGCTATTCAACTGGAAACACCATATATTTT. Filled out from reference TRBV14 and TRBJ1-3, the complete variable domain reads EAGVTQFPSHSVIEKGQTVTLRCDPISGHDNLYWYRRVMGKEIKFLLHFVKESKQDESGMPNNRFLAERTGGTYSTLKVQPAELEDSGVYFCASSQERDRRYSTGNTIYFGEGSWLTVV.

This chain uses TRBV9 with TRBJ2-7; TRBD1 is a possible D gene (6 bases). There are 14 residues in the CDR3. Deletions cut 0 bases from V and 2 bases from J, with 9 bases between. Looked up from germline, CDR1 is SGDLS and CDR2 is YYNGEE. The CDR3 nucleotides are TGTGCCAGCAGCGTAGGCGGACAGACCTACGAGCAGTACTTC. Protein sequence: CASSVGGQTYEQYF.

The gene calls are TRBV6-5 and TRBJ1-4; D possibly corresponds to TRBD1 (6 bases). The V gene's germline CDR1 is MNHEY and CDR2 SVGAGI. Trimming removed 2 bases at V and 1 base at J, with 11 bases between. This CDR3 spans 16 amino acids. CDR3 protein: CASSYEGGGTNEKLFF. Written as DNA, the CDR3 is TGTGCCAGCAGTTACGAGGGAGGGGGAACTAATGAAAAACTGTTTTTT.